A selection of T cell receptor beta chains follows, all from one sample in a study of cytomegalovirus exposure and HLA in healthy donors. Here immunoSEQ multiplex PCR was the method, and the copy in TCRdb shows in-frame clones only, minus some. Here the sample spans 170,000 or so clones, 70% to 80% being singletons. Sequenced input: PBMCs. The source of these receptors is a woman younger than 45 in good health and CMV-seropositive. CDR3s include the opening cysteine and the closing phenylalanine or tryptophan. The D gene is left open where the match is weak. Expanded clones are given a class, and other clones once, few, many or no size at all.

J gene,D gene,V gene,clone size,CDR3 protein,CDR3 DNA
TRBJ2-1,-,TRBV19,-,CASRGLGYNEQFF,TGTGCCAGTAGGGGGCTCGGTTACAATGAGCAGTTCTTC
TRBJ2-5,TRBD2,TRBV5-1,-,CASSQGRLAAQETQYF,TGCGCCAGCAGCCAAGGGCGGCTAGCGGCCCAAGAGACCCAGTACTTC
TRBJ2-7,TRBD1,TRBV27,-,CASSLDRALSYEQYF,TGTGCCAGCAGTTTAGACAGGGCGCTCTCCTACGAGCAGTACTTC
TRBJ2-4,TRBD1,TRBV28,-,CASSSGDRERHIQYF,TGTGCCAGCAGTTCGGGGGACAGGGAAAGACACATTCAGTACTTC
TRBJ2-1,TRBD2,TRBV7-6,-,CASSERLAGTNEQFF,TGTGCCAGCAGCGAGCGCCTAGCGGGAACCAATGAGCAGTTCTTC
TRBJ2-7,TRBD1,TRBV6-1,-,CAVSFSGQSSYEQYF,TGTGCCGTCAGTTTTTCGGGACAGAGCTCCTACGAGCAGTACTTC
TRBJ2-5,TRBD1,TRBV29-1,-,CSVALQGVETQYF,TGCAGCGTTGCCTTACAGGGGGTAGAGACCCAGTACTTC
TRBJ1-1,-,TRBV27,-,CASSFQGSNTEAFF,TGTGCCAGCAGTTTTCAGGGCTCGAACACTGAAGCTTTCTTT
TRBJ2-7,-,TRBV4-3,-,CASSQDDVGAFSYEQYF,TGCGCCAGCAGCCAGGATGACGTGGGAGCCTTCTCCTACGAGCAGTACTTC
TRBJ2-2,-,TRBV21-1,-,CASQQWLGRESTGELFF,TGTGCCAGTCAGCAATGGTTGGGGAGGGAATCAACCGGGGAGCTGTTTTTT
TRBJ2-3,-,TRBV11-3,-,CASSLVSDTQYF,TGTGCCAGCAGCTTAGTCTCAGATACGCAGTATTTT
TRBJ2-5,TRBD1,TRBV7-2,-,CASSLAAGQVGETQYF,TGTGCCAGCAGCTTAGCGGCTGGACAGGTCGGGGAGACCCAGTACTTC
TRBJ1-2,TRBD1,TRBV10-3,few,CAIKKTGEYGYTF,TGTGCCATCAAAAAGACAGGGGAGTATGGCTACACCTTC
TRBJ2-3,TRBD2,TRBV7-8,-,CASSVGLAGETDTQYF,TGTGCCAGCAGCGTCGGGCTAGCGGGAGAGACAGATACGCAGTATTTT
TRBJ2-2,-,TRBV25-1,-,CASTQFGADTGELFF,TGTGCCAGCACCCAGTTCGGAGCCGACACCGGGGAGCTGTTTTTT
TRBJ1-1,TRBD1,TRBV29-1,-,CSVNRGLNTEAFF,TGCAGCGTGAACAGGGGGCTGAACACTGAAGCTTTCTTT
TRBJ2-5,-,TRBV11-3,-,CASSPLGSQETQYF,TGTGCCAGCAGCCCCCTGGGCTCCCAAGAGACCCAGTACTTC
TRBJ2-7,TRBD1,TRBV6-1,-,CASSYGTGDYEQYF,TGTGCCAGCAGTTATGGGACAGGGGACTACGAGCAGTACTTC
TRBJ1-2,-,TRBV6-1,-,CASSLSANYGYTF,TGTGCCAGCAGCCTCAGTGCTAACTATGGCTACACCTTC
TRBJ2-1,-,TRBV28,-,CASSLLGSSYNEQFF,TGTGCCAGCAGTTTGTTGGGGAGCTCCTACAATGAGCAGTTCTTC
TRBJ2-1,-,TRBV9,-,CASSVGGLSYNEQFF,TGTGCCAGCAGCGTAGGCGGACTCTCCTACAATGAGCAGTTCTTC
TRBJ1-4,TRBD1,TRBV6-5,-,CASSGDRGGEKLFF,TGTGCCAGCAGCGGAGACAGGGGAGGTGAAAAACTGTTTTTT
TRBJ2-2,-,TRBV5-1,many,CASSLSQGNTGELFF,TGCGCCAGCAGCTTGAGCCAGGGTAACACCGGGGAGCTGTTTTTT
TRBJ2-1,-,TRBV4-2,few,CASSQAENEQFF,TGTGCCAGCAGCCAAGCGGAGAATGAGCAGTTCTTC
TRBJ2-2,-,TRBV6-5,few,CASSYTRAGELFF,TGTGCCAGCAGTTACACGAGGGCCGGGGAGCTGTTTTTT
TRBJ2-5,-,TRBV7-6,-,CASSPTGESTQYF,TGTGCCAGCAGCCCGACTGGGGAGTCGACCCAGTACTTC
TRBJ1-4,-,TRBV9,-,CASSVSGGFGNEKLFF,TGTGCCAGCAGCGTAAGCGGGGGCTTTGGTAATGAAAAACTGTTTTTT
TRBJ1-1,-,TRBV6-5,-,CASSYDRENTEAFF,TGTGCCAGCAGTTACGACAGAGAGAACACTGAAGCTTTCTTT
TRBJ2-7,-,TRBV30,-,CAWSGAGTYEQYF,TGTGCCTGGAGTGGGGCAGGGACCTACGAGCAGTACTTC
TRBJ2-2,TRBD1,TRBV27,-,CASTTRGPFSGELFF,TGTGCCAGCACAACCAGGGGGCCTTTTTCCGGGGAGCTGTTTTTT
TRBJ2-4,TRBD1,TRBV7-9,few,CASRQTGTTAKNIQYF,TGTGCCAGCAGGCAGACAGGGACAACAGCCAAAAACATTCAGTACTTC
TRBJ2-7,-,TRBV6-1,-,CASVTGGHYEQYF,TGTGCCAGCGTTACGGGGGGACACTACGAGCAGTACTTC
TRBJ1-2,-,TRBV27,-,CASSPTEDYGYTF,TGTGCCAGCAGTCCCACTGAGGATTATGGCTACACCTTC
TRBJ2-2,TRBD2,TRBV6-4,-,CASSDGLAGGELFF,TGTGCCAGCAGTGACGGGCTAGCGGGAGGGGAGCTGTTTTTT
TRBJ1-3,TRBD1,TRBV6-1,-,CASSRDRYSGNTIYF,TGTGCCAGCAGTCGGGACAGATACTCTGGAAACACCATATATTTT
TRBJ2-2,-,TRBV2,few,CASSVSGDAGELFF,TGTGCCAGCAGTGTGTCAGGGGATGCCGGGGAGCTGTTTTTT
TRBJ1-2,-,TRBV21-1,few,CASTTPRGGYGYTF,TGTGCCAGCACCACTCCTCGGGGGGGCTATGGCTACACCTTC
TRBJ1-1,-,TRBV4-2,-,CASSQDWAGGSEAFF,TGTGCCAGCAGCCAAGATTGGGCGGGCGGATCTGAAGCTTTCTTT
TRBJ2-7,-,TRBV10-1,few,CASSRGEQYF,TGCGCCAGCAGTAGGGGCGAGCAGTACTTC
TRBJ1-1,TRBD1,TRBV27,few,CASSLQRTGEAFF,TGTGCCAGCAGCCTCCAAAGGACAGGTGAAGCTTTCTTT
TRBJ1-2,TRBD1,TRBV30,-,CGSGQGPYGYTF,TGTGGGTCTGGACAGGGCCCCTATGGCTACACCTTC
TRBJ2-2,-,TRBV30,-,CAWSKNTGELFF,TGTGCCTGGAGCAAAAACACCGGGGAGCTGTTTTTT
TRBJ2-1,-,TRBV7-2,-,CASSLALERVSYNEQFF,TGTGCCAGCAGCTTAGCGCTTGAGCGGGTCTCCTACAATGAGCAGTTCTTC
TRBJ2-7,TRBD2,TRBV14,-,CASSQGFGGFEPRAHEQYF,TGTGCCAGCAGCCAAGGTTTCGGGGGGTTTGAACCTAGAGCACACGAGCAGTACTTC
TRBJ2-2,TRBD1,TRBV4-1,-,CASSQAGGNTGELFF,TGCGCCAGCAGCCAAGCAGGGGGCAACACCGGGGAGCTGTTTTTT
TRBJ1-2,-,TRBV5-4,few,CASSLPSGGAGGYTF,TGTGCCAGCAGCTTGCCCTCGGGGGGCGCCGGTGGCTACACCTTC
TRBJ1-2,-,TRBV5-4,few,CASSLPQAYGYTF,TGTGCCAGCAGCTTGCCCCAGGCCTATGGCTACACCTTC